The clone carrying this TCR beta chain appeared many times. Its matching antigen is unknown. Together with thyroid ultrasound, orbital computed tomography, serum thyroxine and TRAb, clinical symptoms were used for diagnoses. The authors obtained PBMCs from 7.5 to 10 ml of fresh peripheral blood. The CDR3 regions of TCR beta were amplified from RNA transcripts. When the TCR CDR3 underwent first-round RT-PCR, the HTBI primer set was used. Via MiXCR, TCRdb re-called the multiplex PCR reads, giving one row per CDR3 protein. The sample has roughly 700,000 distinct CDR3 sequences; roughly 15% are singletons. This sample is part of a study of T cells in Graves' hyperthyroidism and ophthalmopathy. V lost 0 bases to trimming and J lost 9 bases; unmatched junction nucleotides: 10. Germline-derived CDR1 and CDR2 are SGHTA and FQGTGA. This CDR3 has 16 amino acids. General study findings and limits: With a median lead of approximately 6.4 months before onset, the model predicted ophthalmopathy. Most thyroid clonotypes expanded above 0.001 appeared in blood too.

Sequencing was done on a sample of blood. The rearrangement joins TRBV7-3 to TRBJ2-1, with TRBD1 matching over 8 bases. This receptor was identified in a young woman with Graves' hyperthyroidism. CDR3 coding DNA: TGTGCCAGCAGCTTAACGTTGACAGGGGATCGTGCTGAGCAGTTCTTC. This sequence encodes CASSLTLTGDRAEQFF.